This TCR beta chain was identified in a study of blood T cell repertoires in COVID-19. The overall study: The United States, Italy and Spain provided the acute and convalescent COVID-19 samples.

Per the authors' pipeline: From reference gene primer amplification, estimates of nucleated cell counts were derived. Only in-frame clones appear in the TCRdb table, and some are missing; sequencing was by immunoSEQ multiplex PCR. The DNA was the basis for D and trimming; V, J and clone size are from that table. The profile covers more than 65,000 clones, with about four fifths appearing a single time and over 7.5% taken by the ten largest. The CDR3 covers 14 residues. The germline V gene has CDR1 MNHEY and CDR2 SMNVEV (reference sequence). V was clipped by 2 bases and J by 2 bases; unmatched bases: 3.

The TCR sequence derives from a woman aged 80 or over with acute or convalescent COVID-19. V gene TRBV27 combines with J gene TRBJ2-7; 7 bases fit TRBD1. The specimen was peripheral blood. CDR3 nucleotides: TGTGCCAGCAGTTTAGGACAGGTCGCCTACGAGCAGTACTTC. It encodes CASSLGQVAYEQYF.